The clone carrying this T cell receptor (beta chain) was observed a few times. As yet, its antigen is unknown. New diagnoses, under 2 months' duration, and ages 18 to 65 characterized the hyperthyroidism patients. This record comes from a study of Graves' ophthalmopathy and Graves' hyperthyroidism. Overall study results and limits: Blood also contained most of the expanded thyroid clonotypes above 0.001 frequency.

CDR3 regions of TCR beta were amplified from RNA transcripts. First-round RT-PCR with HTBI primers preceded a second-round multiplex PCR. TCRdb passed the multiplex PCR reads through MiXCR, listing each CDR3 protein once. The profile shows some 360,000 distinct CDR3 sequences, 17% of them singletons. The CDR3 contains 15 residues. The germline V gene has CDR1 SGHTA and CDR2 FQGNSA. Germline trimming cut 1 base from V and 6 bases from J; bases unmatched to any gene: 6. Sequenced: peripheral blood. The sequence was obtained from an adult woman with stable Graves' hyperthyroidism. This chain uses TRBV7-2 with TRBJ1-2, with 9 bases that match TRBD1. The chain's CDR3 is CASSLGRGQGDGYTF. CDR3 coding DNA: TGTGCCAGCAGCTTAGGGAGGGGACAGGGCGATGGCTACACCTTC.